This TCR beta chain was observed in a study of T cell responses to AZD1222 COVID-19 vaccine. Notes on the study in general: The span of vaccine-associated CD4 TCRs extended across spike, with dominance at 160-218 and 743-854. White British donors predominated, females outnumbered males, and clonal diversity was possibly underestimated. Reports say nearly half of spike-specific TCRs go after unmutated variant regions.

Method: immunoSEQ multiplex PCR; TCRdb's copy keeps in-frame clones and lacks some. Of 99,000 or so clones listed, 89% are singletons. For this clone: The antigen is not known.

The sample consisted of peripheral blood, taken 28 days after the second AZD1222 dose. This sequence was found in an adult who received the AZD1222 COVID-19 vaccine.

The CDR3 DNA is TGTGCCAGCTTACCGGACAGGTCGCTGACAGATACGCAGTATTTT. Translation gives CASLPDRSLTDTQYF. V gene TRBV18 combines with J gene TRBJ2-3, with TRBD1 identical over 7 bases. Trimming removed 7 bases from V and 3 bases from J; junction bases left unmatched: 10. Germline-derived CDR1 and CDR2 are KGHSH and LQKENI. This CDR3 is 15 amino acids long. Combining the CDR3 with reference TRBV18 and TRBJ2-3 gives the whole variable domain NAGVMQNPRHLVRRRGQEARLRCSPMKGHSHVYWYRQLPEEGLKFMVYLQKENIIDESGMPKERFSAEFPKEGPSILRIQQVVRGDSAAYFCASLPDRSLTDTQYFGPGTRLTVL.